This T cell receptor (beta chain) was obtained from a study of CD8 T cells in Susac syndrome. From germline, CDR1 is MNHEY and CDR2 SVGAGI. There are 17 residues in the CDR3. Trimming removed 2 bases at V and 7 bases at J, with 21 bases between. Negative isolation was used for CD8+ and CD4+ T cells, and FACS enrichment was applied to TEMRA cells. When the RNA was reverse transcribed, random hexamers were used with an input of about 0.5 to 1 ug. Amplification of TCR beta CDR3 across 54 Vbeta and 13 Jbeta was performed with immunoSEQ multiplex PCR. In TCRdb, the immunoSEQ multiplex PCR reads were re-called with MiXCR into one record per CDR3 protein. This repertoire shows about 290,000 distinct CDR3 sequences, 85% found once; its top ten account for about 0.22%.

This clonotype was obtained from a human donor with multiple sclerosis. Source material: CD8+ T cells from PBMCs. This chain joins TRBV6-5 and TRBJ2-1; a weak D match, TRBD2 (6 bases). The CDR3 is CASSYPTRLVLFNEQFF. The CDR3 region has the DNA TGTGCCAGCAGTTACCCGACTCGACTAGTGTTGTTTAATGAGCAGTTCTTC.